This T cell receptor beta chain emerged from a study of T cell responses to AZD1222 COVID-19 vaccine. Study conclusions and caveats: Close to half of all spike-specific TCRs reportedly target regions of the variants that are unmutated. Baseline serostatus was positive in only six AZD1222 recipients.

Second-dose recipients at about 4 or about 12 weeks were treated as one pooled group. A note on this clone: Its target is not known.

V gave up 4 bases and J gave up 0 bases, with 20 bases separating them. CDR1 and CDR2 from the germline V gene are KGHDR and SFDVKD. The CDR3 sequence is 18 residues long. Assay: immunoSEQ multiplex PCR; the TCRdb copy retains only in-frame clones and omits some. The sample includes about 130,000 clones, roughly 91% of them seen just once. J is TRBJ1-1 and V is TRBV24-1; possibly TRBD1 for D (6 bases). This receptor was obtained from an adult who received the AZD1222 COVID-19 vaccine. The specimen was peripheral blood, collected 28 days after the second AZD1222 dose. As DNA, the CDR3 is TGTGCCACCAGTGACCGAAGAGAGACGGACAGCATGAACACTGAAGCTTTCTTT. Amino acids: CATSDRRETDSMNTEAFF.